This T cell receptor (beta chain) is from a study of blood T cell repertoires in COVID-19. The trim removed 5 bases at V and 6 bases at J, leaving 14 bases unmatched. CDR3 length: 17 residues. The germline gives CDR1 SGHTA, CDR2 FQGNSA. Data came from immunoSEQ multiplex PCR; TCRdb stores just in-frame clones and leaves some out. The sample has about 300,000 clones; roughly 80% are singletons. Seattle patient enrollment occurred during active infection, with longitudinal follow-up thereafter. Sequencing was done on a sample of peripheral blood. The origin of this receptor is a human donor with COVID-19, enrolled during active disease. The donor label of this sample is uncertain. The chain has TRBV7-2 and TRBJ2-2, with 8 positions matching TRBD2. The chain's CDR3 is CASSQRSPRGASGELFF. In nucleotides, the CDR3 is TGTGCCAGCAGCCAACGTTCGCCGCGGGGGGCCTCCGGGGAGCTGTTTTTT.